This record covers a single T cell receptor beta chain. Its antigen is still unknown. This sample was included in a study of post-analysis software for immune sequencing data. Study-level background: The patients showed relapsing-remitting, secondary progressive and progressive-relapsing multiple sclerosis courses. Study-wide points: TRBV5-6, TRBV5-1 and TRBV20-1 belonged to a set of about five TRBV segments that were more frequent in patients than controls. Controls had significantly higher normalized Chao1 diversity than multiple sclerosis patients.

V was cut by 3 bases and J by 2 bases, with 11 bases left in between. The germline V gene encodes CDR1 KGHDR and CDR2 SFDVKD. The CDR3 is 15 amino acids. Tagging with unique molecular identifiers was a feature of the TCR beta cDNA libraries. Researchers reported roughly 0.5 million cDNA molecules coming from about 1 to 10 million T cells. From the PCR reads, TCRdb called clonotypes with MiXCR, one entry per CDR3 protein. This sample has more than 500,000 distinct CDR3 sequences, with around 34% found just once. The specimen sequenced was blood. This sequence originates from a girl younger than 18 with multiple sclerosis. This rearrangement joins TRBV24-1 to TRBJ2-3; D possibly corresponds to TRBD1 (5 bases). In nucleotides, the CDR3 is TGTGCCACCAGTGATCCCGGTGGACACACAGATACGCAGTATTTT. This sequence encodes CATSDPGGHTDTQYF.